The 7 T cell receptor beta chains listed next were all sequenced from one sample in a study of blood T cell repertoires in COVID-19. Repertoires were generated with immunoSEQ multiplex PCR, while TCRdb's copy carries only in-frame clones and drops some. The data show about 120,000 clones, with over 70% seen just once and under 6% held by the top ten. Sequenced material: peripheral blood. Receptor source: a man older than 75 with active or convalescent COVID-19.

The CDR3 DNA reads as TGTGCCAGCAGCGTAGGGTCGGGTCCCTATGGCTACACCTTC. Its translation: CASSVGSGPYGYTF. This rearrangement joins TRBV9 to TRBJ1-2; no clear D. V was trimmed by 0 bases and J by 4 bases, leaving 10 bases between them. The CDR3 length is 14 residues. CDR1 is SGDLS, CDR2 YYNGEE, per germline.

This chain uses TRBV10-1 with TRBJ2-7; 7 nucleotides match TRBD1. The CDR3 is 16 residues long. V shed 0 bases, J shed 1 base, and the junction held 6 bases outside the gene matches. Germline-derived CDR1 and CDR2 are WNHNN and SYGVQD (reference sequence). CDR3 coding DNA: TGCGCCAGCAGTGAGTCGAGGGCAGGGGGATCCTACGAGCAGTACTTC. Translating gives CASSESRAGGSYEQYF.

The CDR3 is CASSIQGTQYF. The DNA for the CDR3 is TGTGCCAGCAGTATACAGGGTACGCAGTATTTT. V usage is TRBV6-5 and J usage is TRBJ2-3; tentative D call: TRBD1 (6 bases). The CDR3 consists of 11 residues. The germline CDR1 and CDR2 sequences are MNHEY and SVGAGI. V was trimmed by 5 bases and J by 8 bases, leaving 8 bases between them.

This clone came up a few times. V and J are TRBV12-3 or TRBV12-4 and TRBJ1-4; D gene ambiguous. CDR3 size: 12 residues. The V gene lost 6 bases and the J gene lost 2 bases, with 4 bases spanning the gap. In DNA form, the CDR3 reads TGTGCCAGCAGCATTACTAATGAAAAACTGTTTTTT. Amino acid sequence: CASSITNEKLFF.

The chain is built from TRBV24-1 and TRBJ2-2, with 7 bases that match TRBD2. V lost 4 bases and J lost 0; bases outside the gene matches: 4. CDR1 and CDR2 (germline): KGHDR, SFDVKD. This CDR3 comprises 16 residues. The chain's CDR3 is CATSDGAGTNTGELFF. The CDR3 DNA is TGTGCCACCAGTGACGGAGCGGGAACGAACACCGGGGAGCTGTTTTTT.

The rearrangement uses TRBV19 and TRBJ2-1; the match to TRBD2 covers 7 bases. V gave up 10 bases and J gave up 7 bases; unmatched junction bases: 13. CDR3 size: 14 residues. Germline assignment: CDR1 LNHDA and CDR2 SQIVND (reference sequence). CDR3 sequence: CATKSSAGRNEQFF. The CDR3 DNA reads TGTGCCACAAAAAGTTCAGCGGGGCGGAATGAGCAGTTCTTC.

V usage is TRBV5-4 and J usage is TRBJ2-5, with 10 bases matching TRBD2. Losses at the gene ends were 3 bases for V and 5 bases for J; bases not matched to a gene: 4. CDR3 size: 14 residues. The germline V gene has CDR1 SGHNT and CDR2 YYREEE (reference sequence). CDR3 bases: TGTGCCAGCAGCTCAAGCGGGGGGGCCGAGACCCAGTACTTC. This codes for CASSSSGGAETQYF. Based on the CDR3 plus reference TRBV5-4 and TRBJ2-5, the full variable domain is ETGVTQSPTHLIKTRGQQVTLRCSSQSGHNTVSWYQQALGQGPQFIFQYYREEENGRGNFPPRFSGLQFPNYSSELNVNALELDDSALYLCASSSSGGAETQYFGPGTRLLVL.